This TCR beta chain was observed in a study of CD8 T cells in Susac syndrome. Random hexamers served to reverse transcribe roughly 0.45 to 1 ug RNA. TCRdb fed the immunoSEQ multiplex PCR reads into MiXCR, producing one record per CDR3 protein. Here the sample spans 400,000 to 550,000 distinct CDR3 sequences, approximately 85% being singletons. Trimming shortened V by 2 bases and J by 6 bases, and 15 bases separated the two germline ends. The CDR3 sequence is 15 residues long. Germline values: CDR1 SGHDT, CDR2 YYEEEE. This TCR was recovered from a human donor with multiple sclerosis. Sequencing was carried out using CD8+ T cells from PBMCs. The J gene is TRBJ1-5, the V gene TRBV5-6; TRBD1 is a possible D gene (5 bases). CDR3 nucleotide sequence: TGTGCCAGCAGCTTTTACCCTGGGGCTGGTCAGCCCCAGCATTTT. It encodes CASSFYPGAGQPQHF. Filled out from reference TRBV5-6 and TRBJ1-5, the complete variable domain reads DAGVTQSPTHLIKTRGQQVTLRCSPKSGHDTVSWYQQALGQGPQFIFQYYEEEERQRGNFPDRFSGHQFPNYSSELNVNALLLGDSALYLCASSFYPGAGQPQHFGDGTRLSIL.